This T cell receptor beta chain derives from a study of cytomegalovirus exposure and HLA in healthy donors. In the PCR, 60 Vbeta and 13 Jbeta primers were used. The protocol was immunoSEQ multiplex PCR, while the TCRdb copy is restricted to in-frame clones and leaves out a portion. The sample consists of 150,000 to 200,000 clones, 70% to 85% of them appearing once. This receptor was taken from a woman aged 25-40 years in good health and CMV-seropositive. The sample comprised PBMCs.

CDR3 protein: CASSPTTTDTQYF. The CDR3 coding sequence is TGTGCCAGCAGTCCGACTACGACAGATACGCAGTATTTT. V usage is TRBV7-8 and J usage is TRBJ2-3, with a weak D call TRBD2 (5 bases). V was trimmed by 6 bases and J by 3 bases, leaving 10 bases between them. Germline V lookup: CDR1 SGHVS, CDR2 FQNEAQ. This CDR3 spans 13 amino acids.